One sample yielded the 14 T cell receptor beta chains listed below, sequenced in a study of OX40 agonist ivuxolimab in advanced cancers. Here immunoSEQ multiplex PCR was the method, and the copy in TCRdb shows in-frame clones only, minus some. The table includes approximately 74,000 clones, around 90% detected once. The sample in question was CD4+ or CD8+ T cells sorted from blood, obtained in a trial of the OX40 agonist ivuxolimab. Source of these receptors: an adult with an advanced solid tumor such as melanoma, head and neck, liver or kidney cancer.

This rearrangement joins TRBV7-2 to TRBJ2-3, with D possibly matching TRBD2 (6 bases). The V gene's germline CDR1 is SGHTA and CDR2 FQGNSA. V lost 3 bases and J lost 4, with 17 bases in between. This CDR3 contains 16 residues. This CDR3 reads CASSFDPGVGADTQYF. Written as DNA, the CDR3 is TGTGCCAGCAGCTTTGACCCGGGGGTGGGGGCAGATACGCAGTATTTT.

This chain links TRBV19 with TRBJ2-1; D possibly corresponds to TRBD2 (6 bases). Germline V gene data show CDR1 as LNHDA and CDR2 as SQIVND (reference sequence). This CDR3 is 12 amino acids long. V shed 5 bases and J shed 9 bases, with 11 bases lying between them. CDR3 protein: CASSPGRGEQFF. The CDR3 DNA reads as TGTGCCAGTAGTCCGGGGCGGGGTGAGCAGTTCTTC.

The chain couples TRBV4-1 to TRBJ2-5; D may be TRBD2 (6 bases). The CDR3 contains 17 residues. CDR1 and CDR2 from the germline V gene are MGHRA and YSYEKL. Trimming shortened V by 4 bases and J by 0 bases, and 18 bases separated the two germline ends. CDR3 bases: TGCGCCAGCAGCCGAGGTGGCGGGACCCAAAACCAAGAGACCCAGTACTTC. Amino acid sequence: CASSRGGGTQNQETQYF.

V gene TRBV11-3 combines with J gene TRBJ2-5; no firm D call. The V end lost 0 bases, the J end lost 4 bases, and 6 bases lay between the germline ends. The CDR3 covers 13 residues. The germline CDR1 and CDR2 sequences are SGHNT and YENEEA. The DNA for the CDR3 is TGTGCCAGCAGCTTAGAGGGTAGAGAGACCCAGTACTTC. Translation gives CASSLEGRETQYF.

J is TRBJ2-1 and V is TRBV19; D may be TRBD1 (5 bases). Per the germline V gene, CDR1 is LNHDA and CDR2 is SQIVND (reference sequence). V shed 8 bases and J shed 2 bases, with 10 bases lying between them. The CDR3 spans 13 residues. In nucleotides, the CDR3 is TGTGCCAGTCAGGGTATTCCCTACAATGAGCAGTTCTTC. Translating gives CASQGIPYNEQFF.

The CDR3 spells CASSLGSSYEQYF. DNA of the CDR3: TGTGCCAGCAGTTTAGGGAGCTCCTACGAGCAGTACTTC. The chain couples TRBV28 to TRBJ2-7; D perhaps matches TRBD2 (5 bases). CDR1 is MDHEN and CDR2 is SYDVKM in the germline V gene. The CDR3 spans 13 residues. V was clipped by 2 bases and J by 0 bases, with 5 bases between them.

This sequence joins TRBV7-2 and TRBJ1-5; D ambiguous. The CDR3 length is 17 residues. Germline V gives CDR1 SGHTA, CDR2 FQGNSA. V was trimmed by 5 bases and J by 6 bases, leaving 23 bases between them. DNA for the CDR3: TGTGCCAGCAGCCCCATACCAGGACGGCGAGGAAGTCAGCCCCAGCATTTT. It specifies CASSPIPGRRGSQPQHF.

The J gene is TRBJ2-1, the V gene TRBV5-1; D call uncertain. V was pared by 1 base and J by 5 bases, with 7 bases between. The germline CDR1 and CDR2 sequences are SGHRS and YFSETQ. CDR3 length: 13 residues. In nucleotides, the CDR3 is TGCGCCAGCAGCTTGAGGCCTAACAATGAGCAGTTCTTC. Its translation: CASSLRPNNEQFF.

This clone was seen just once. The genes are TRBV5-1 and TRBJ1-5; 7 bases line up with TRBD1. The V and J ends lost 2 bases and 4 bases, in that order; junction bases with no gene match: 3. Germline-derived CDR1 and CDR2 are SGHRS and YFSETQ. The CDR3 runs to 14 residues. The CDR3 sequence is CASSFGTANQPQHF. The CDR3 nucleotides read TGCGCCAGCAGCTTCGGGACAGCTAATCAGCCCCAGCATTTT. Drawing the rest from reference TRBV5-1 and TRBJ1-5, the complete variable domain is KAGVTQTPRYLIKTRGQQVTLSCSPISGHRSVSWYQQTPGQGLQFLFEYFSETQRNKGNFPGRFSGRQFSNSRSEMNVSTLELGDSALYLCASSFGTANQPQHFGDGTRLSIL.

The gene calls are TRBV6-5 and TRBJ1-4; D may be TRBD1 (5 bases). CDR1 and CDR2 (germline): MNHEY, SVGAGI. The V gene lost 5 bases and the J gene lost 8 bases, with 15 bases spanning the gap. The CDR3 extends over 14 amino acids. The CDR3 loop reads CASSHRRVGEKLFF. In DNA, the CDR3 is TGTGCCAGCAGTCACAGGAGGGTTGGCGAAAAACTGTTTTTT.

The chain employs TRBV29-1 and TRBJ2-3; D might be TRBD1 or TRBD2, each matching 5 bases. Germline CDR1 and CDR2: SQVTM and ANQGSEA. CDR3 length equals 13 residues. V lost 3 bases, J lost 2 bases, and 9 bases lay in between. Written as DNA, the CDR3 is TGCAGCGTTGATGGGGGTACCACAGATACGCAGTATTTT. Protein product: CSVDGGTTDTQYF.

This clone was seen only once. This chain joins TRBV7-3 and TRBJ2-5, with D unclear. The germline V gene has CDR1 SGHTA and CDR2 FQGTGA. Deletions cut 0 bases from V and 5 bases from J, with 19 bases between. The CDR3 consists of 17 residues. The CDR3 here is CASSLTYIGPQVETQYF. Written as DNA, the CDR3 is TGTGCCAGCAGCTTAACGTATATCGGCCCCCAGGTTGAGACCCAGTACTTC.

The V and J genes are TRBV28 and TRBJ2-5, with TRBD2 identical over 11 bases. The CDR3 spans 14 residues. The V gene end was trimmed by 7 bases and the J gene end by 4 bases; junction bases not matched to a gene: 5. Germline V lookup: CDR1 MDHEN, CDR2 SYDVKM. The CDR3 here is CASITSGRRETQYF. In nucleotides, the CDR3 is TGTGCCAGCATTACTAGCGGGAGAAGAGAGACCCAGTACTTC.

The chain combines TRBV7-2 with TRBJ2-5, with 10 bases that match TRBD2. The tail of the sequence fits TRBJ2-7 better, so the J call may be wrong. The CDR3 has 14 amino acids. Per germline, CDR1 SGHTA and CDR2 FQGNSA. CDR3 protein: CASNWASGSYEQYF. In DNA, the CDR3 is TGTGCCAGCAACTGGGCTAGCGGGAGCTACGAGCAGTACTTC.